A single sample is the source of the 11 T cell receptor beta chains below, sequenced in a study of blood T cell repertoires in COVID-19. TCRdb's table, derived via immunoSEQ multiplex PCR, lists solely in-frame clones and lacks some. The table has tens of thousands of clones, 65% to 80% seen once. Sequencing was done on a sample of peripheral blood. The receptors originated from a human donor in a cohort sampled during active COVID-19.

The chain couples TRBV11-1 to TRBJ2-1, with 12 bases matching TRBD2. With V trimmed by 1 base and J by 10 bases, 8 bases remained unmatched. This CDR3 region has 16 residues. Germline V gene lookup returns CDR1 SGHAT and CDR2 FQDESV (reference sequence). The chain's CDR3 is CASSLGQTSGRAEQFF. CDR3 sequence (DNA): TGTGCCAGCAGCTTAGGCCAGACTAGCGGGAGAGCGGAGCAGTTCTTC.

V gene TRBV10-3 combines with J gene TRBJ1-6, with D uncertain. The CDR3 is made up of 15 amino acids. Trimming removed 6 bases at V and 0 bases at J, with 9 bases between. Germline V gene sequence: CDR1 ENHRY, CDR2 SYGVKD. CDR3 sequence reads: CAIRQQSSYNSPLHF. Written as DNA, the CDR3 is TGTGCCATCAGGCAACAGAGCTCCTATAATTCACCCCTCCACTTT.

The chain has TRBV7-9 and TRBJ1-2; D call uncertain. The germline gives CDR1 SEHNR, CDR2 FQNEAQ (reference sequence). V lost 4 bases and J 10 bases, leaving 13 bases between the germline ends. The CDR3 extends over 12 amino acids. CDR3 sequence: CASSSRGFVYTF. Written as DNA, the CDR3 is TGTGCCAGCAGCTCCCGAGGGTTTGTCTACACCTTC.

The chain recombines TRBV24-1 with TRBJ1-2, with D possibly matching TRBD1 (5 bases). The CDR3 contains 13 residues. Trimming took off 7 bases at V and 8 bases at J, with 16 bases between the two ends. Germline values: CDR1 KGHDR, CDR2 SFDVKD. This CDR3 is CATREEGLGGYTF. In DNA, the CDR3 is TGTGCCACCAGAGAGGAGGGGTTAGGCGGCTACACCTTC.

The rearrangement joins TRBV5-6 to TRBJ2-7, with 7 bases fitting TRBD1. This CDR3 has 14 residues. Germline V gene sequence: CDR1 SGHDT, CDR2 YYEEEE. The junction had 5 bases not matched to a gene; V was cut back by 3 bases and J by 2 bases. The CDR3 DNA sequence: TGTGCCAGCAGCTCTGAGACAGGGCCCTACGAGCAGTACTTC. Its protein product is CASSSETGPYEQYF.

J is TRBJ1-2 and V is TRBV6-6; D gene uncertain. The germline V and J ends were trimmed by 6 bases and 6 bases, with 20 bases remaining between them. From germline, CDR1 is MNHNY and CDR2 SVGAGI (reference sequence). CDR3 length equals 15 residues. The CDR3 reads CASRSPGNRGHGYTF. The DNA of the CDR3 is TGTGCCAGCAGGTCACCCGGGAACAGAGGTCATGGCTACACCTTC.

The rearrangement uses TRBV6-2 or TRBV6-3 and TRBJ2-7; 7 bases are shared with TRBD1. Per germline, CDR1 MNHEY and CDR2 SVGEGT. The CDR3 is 16 amino acids. V lost 2 bases, J lost 1 base, and 8 bases stayed unmatched. The CDR3 region is CASSYRQGVPSYEQYF. The CDR3 nucleotides are TGTGCCAGCAGTTACCGGCAGGGGGTTCCATCCTACGAGCAGTACTTC.

V usage is TRBV7-2 and J usage is TRBJ2-7, with 9 nucleotides matching TRBD1. J lost 3 bases, V lost 3 bases, and 12 bases had no gene match. This CDR3 spans 17 amino acids. Germline-derived CDR1 and CDR2 are SGHTA and FQGNSA. The CDR3 nucleotides are TGTGCCAGCAGCTTTAGAGCCTCACCGGGACAGGGCTACGAGCAGTACTTC. Its translation: CASSFRASPGQGYEQYF.

This rearrangement joins TRBV3-1 (or the pseudogene TRBV3-2) to TRBJ2-7; possible D gene TRBD1, 6 bases. Between the trimmed V and J ends, which lost 4 bases and 4 bases, there was a span of 20 bases. This CDR3 contains 16 residues. In germline, CDR1 is LGHDT, CDR2 YNNKEL (reference sequence). The CDR3 reads CASSRGNRDSRYEQYF. As DNA, the CDR3 is TGTGCCAGCAGCCGAGGAAACAGGGATAGTCGGTACGAGCAGTACTTC.

The CDR3 loop reads CASSQARQGAGANVLTF. The CDR3 DNA is TGTGCCAGCAGCCAGGCCCGCCAGGGGGCTGGGGCCAACGTCCTGACTTTC. The chain couples TRBV4-2 to TRBJ2-6; TRBD1 matches at 7 bases. Germline assignment: CDR1 LGHNA and CDR2 YNFKEQ. J was trimmed by 2 bases and V by 3 bases; bases with no gene match: 7. The CDR3 is 17 amino acids.

The chain carries TRBV28 and TRBJ1-1; D gene uncertain. The V and J ends lost 2 bases and 2 bases respectively, with 6 bases between them. Germline lookup yields CDR1 MDHEN and CDR2 SYDVKM. This CDR3 spans 13 amino acids. CDR3 sequence (DNA): TGTGCCAGCAGTTTAGTCACTAACACTGAAGCTTTCTTT. This sequence encodes CASSLVTNTEAFF.